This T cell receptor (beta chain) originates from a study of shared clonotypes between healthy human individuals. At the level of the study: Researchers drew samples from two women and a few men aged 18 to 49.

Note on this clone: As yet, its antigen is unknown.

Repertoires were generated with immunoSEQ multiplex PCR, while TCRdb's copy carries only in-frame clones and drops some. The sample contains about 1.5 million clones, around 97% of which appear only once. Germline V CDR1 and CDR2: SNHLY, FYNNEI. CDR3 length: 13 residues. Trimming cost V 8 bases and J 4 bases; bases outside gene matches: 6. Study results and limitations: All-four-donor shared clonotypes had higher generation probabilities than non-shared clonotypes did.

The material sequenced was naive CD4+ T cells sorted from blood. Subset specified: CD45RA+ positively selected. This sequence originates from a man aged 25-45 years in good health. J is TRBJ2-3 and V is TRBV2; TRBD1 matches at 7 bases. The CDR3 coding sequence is TGTGCCAGCGCCCAACAGGGGTCAGATACGCAGTATTTT. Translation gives CASAQQGSDTQYF.